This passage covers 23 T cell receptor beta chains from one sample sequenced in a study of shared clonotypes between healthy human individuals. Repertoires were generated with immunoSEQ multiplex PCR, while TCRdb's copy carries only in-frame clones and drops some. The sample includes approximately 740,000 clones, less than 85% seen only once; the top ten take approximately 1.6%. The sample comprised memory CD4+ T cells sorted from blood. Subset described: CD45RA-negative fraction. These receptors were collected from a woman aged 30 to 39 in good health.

CDR3 DNA sequence: TGTGCCAGCAGCGTGTCCAGCGGGAGTGATACGCAGTATTTT. Translated, it gives CASSVSSGSDTQYF. V usage is TRBV9 and J usage is TRBJ2-3, with 8 bases that match TRBD2. Looked up from germline, CDR1 is SGDLS and CDR2 is YYNGEE. The CDR3 is 14 amino acids. The V segment lost 2 bases and the J segment 6 bases; nucleotides outside the gene matches: 5.

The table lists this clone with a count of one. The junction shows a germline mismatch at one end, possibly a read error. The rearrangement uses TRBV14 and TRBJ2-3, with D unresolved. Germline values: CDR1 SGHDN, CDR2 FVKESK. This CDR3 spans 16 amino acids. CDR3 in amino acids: CASSQVSKASTDTQYF. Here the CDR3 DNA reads TGTGCCAGCAGTCAAGTTAGTAAAGCTAGCACAGATACGCAGTATTTT.

CDR3 residues: CASSFVLDSSGRTQYEQYF. The CDR3 coding sequence is TGTGCCAGCAGTTTTGTACTGGACTCTAGCGGGAGGACTCAATACGAGCAGTACTTC. The chain joins TRBV28 to TRBJ2-7; 11 bases align to TRBD2. The V segment lost 3 bases and the J segment 4 bases; nucleotides outside the gene matches: 17. The CDR3 is 19 amino acids. Germline V gives CDR1 MDHEN, CDR2 SYDVKM.

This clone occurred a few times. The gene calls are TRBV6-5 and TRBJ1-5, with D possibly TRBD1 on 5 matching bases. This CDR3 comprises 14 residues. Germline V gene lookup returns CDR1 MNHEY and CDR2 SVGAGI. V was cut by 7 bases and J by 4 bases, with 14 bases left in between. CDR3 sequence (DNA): TGTGCCAGCACCCTTCAGGGTCCAAATCAGCCCCAGCATTTT. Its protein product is CASTLQGPNQPQHF.

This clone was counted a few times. This chain's CDR3 is CASSLRTSQETQYF. The CDR3 DNA is TGTGCCAGTAGTCTACGGACTTCACAAGAGACCCAGTACTTC. The rearrangement joins TRBV19 to TRBJ2-5, with TRBD2 as a possible D gene (5 bases). In germline, CDR1 is LNHDA, CDR2 SQIVND (reference sequence). Trimming pared 5 bases from V and 2 bases from J, leaving 12 bases between. This CDR3 has 14 residues.

Here the CDR3 reads CASSLVGWETQYF. CDR3 sequence (DNA): TGTGCCAGCAGCTTAGTGGGATGGGAGACCCAGTACTTC. The V gene is TRBV11-2, the J gene TRBJ2-5; no reliable D call. The CDR3 loop spans 13 amino acids. V lost 1 base to trimming and J lost 5 bases, with 8 bases between them. CDR1 and CDR2 (germline): SGHAT, FQNNGV.

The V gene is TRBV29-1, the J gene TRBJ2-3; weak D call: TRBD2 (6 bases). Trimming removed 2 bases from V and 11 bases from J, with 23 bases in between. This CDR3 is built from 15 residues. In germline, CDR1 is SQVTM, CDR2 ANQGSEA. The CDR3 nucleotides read TGCAGCGTTGAATCAACGAGGGACTTCCTTGGTGGGCAGTATTTT. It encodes CSVESTRDFLGGQYF.

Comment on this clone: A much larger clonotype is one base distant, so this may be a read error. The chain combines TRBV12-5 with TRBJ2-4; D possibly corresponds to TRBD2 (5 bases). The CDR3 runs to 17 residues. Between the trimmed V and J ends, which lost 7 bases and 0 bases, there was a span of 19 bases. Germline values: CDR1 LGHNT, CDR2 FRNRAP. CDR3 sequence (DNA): TGTGCTAGTGCCCGGAACCATGGGGAGTTAGCCAAAAACATTCAGTACTTC. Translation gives CASARNHGELAKNIQYF. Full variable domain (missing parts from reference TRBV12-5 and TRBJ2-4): DARVTQTPRHKVTEMGQEVTMRCQPILGHNTVFWYRQTMMQGLELLAYFRNRAPLDDSGMPKDRFSAEMPDATLATLKIQPSEPRDSAVYFCASARNHGELAKNIQYFGAGTRLSVL.

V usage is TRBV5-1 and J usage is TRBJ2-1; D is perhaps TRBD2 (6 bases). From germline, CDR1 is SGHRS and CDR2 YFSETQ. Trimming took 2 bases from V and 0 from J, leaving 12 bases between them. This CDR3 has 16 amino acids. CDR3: CASSLVAEYSYNEQFF. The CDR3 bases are TGCGCCAGCAGCTTAGTAGCGGAATACTCCTACAATGAGCAGTTCTTC.

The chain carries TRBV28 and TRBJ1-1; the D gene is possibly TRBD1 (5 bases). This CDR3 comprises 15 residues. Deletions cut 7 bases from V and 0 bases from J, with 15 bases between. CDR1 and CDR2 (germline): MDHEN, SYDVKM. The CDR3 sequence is CASTHGGSMNTEAFF. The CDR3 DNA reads TGTGCCAGCACCCACGGGGGATCTATGAACACTGAAGCTTTCTTT. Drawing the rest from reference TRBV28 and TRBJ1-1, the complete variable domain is DVKVTQSSRYLVKRTGEKVFLECVQDMDHENMFWYRQDPGLGLRLIYFSYDVKMKEKGDIPEGYSVSREKKERFSLILESASTNQTSMYLCASTHGGSMNTEAFFGQGTRLTVV.

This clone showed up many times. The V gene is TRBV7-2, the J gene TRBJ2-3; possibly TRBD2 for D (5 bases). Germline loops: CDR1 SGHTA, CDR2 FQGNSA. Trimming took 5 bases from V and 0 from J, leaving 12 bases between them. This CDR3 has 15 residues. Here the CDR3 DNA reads TGTGCCAGCAGCCACGACTATCTTAGCACAGATACGCAGTATTTT. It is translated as CASSHDYLSTDTQYF.

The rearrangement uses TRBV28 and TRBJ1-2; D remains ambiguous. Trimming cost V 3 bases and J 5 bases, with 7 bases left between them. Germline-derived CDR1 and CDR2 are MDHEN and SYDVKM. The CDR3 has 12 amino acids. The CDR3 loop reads CASSFQPYGYTF. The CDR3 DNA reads TGTGCCAGCAGTTTTCAGCCTTATGGCTACACCTTC.

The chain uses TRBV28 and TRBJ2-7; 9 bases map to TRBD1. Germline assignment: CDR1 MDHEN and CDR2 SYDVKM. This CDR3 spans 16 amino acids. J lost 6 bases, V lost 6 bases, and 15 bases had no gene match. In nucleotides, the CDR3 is TGTGCCAGCAGCCCACCAAGGGGGACAGGGTTCGTCGAGCAGTACTTC. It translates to CASSPPRGTGFVEQYF.

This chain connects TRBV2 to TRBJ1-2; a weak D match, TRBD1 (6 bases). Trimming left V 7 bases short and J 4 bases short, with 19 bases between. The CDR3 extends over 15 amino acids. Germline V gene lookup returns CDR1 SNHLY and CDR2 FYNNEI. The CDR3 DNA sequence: TGTGCCAGCACCAACCCTTCCACAGGGAGCTATGGCTACACCTTC. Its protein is CASTNPSTGSYGYTF.

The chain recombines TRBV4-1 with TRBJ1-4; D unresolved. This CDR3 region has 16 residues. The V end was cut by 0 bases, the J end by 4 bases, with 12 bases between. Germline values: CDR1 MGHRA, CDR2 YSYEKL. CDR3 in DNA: TGCGCCAGCAGCCAAGATCTAGGTGACTTTAATGAAAAACTGTTTTTT. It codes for CASSQDLGDFNEKLFF.

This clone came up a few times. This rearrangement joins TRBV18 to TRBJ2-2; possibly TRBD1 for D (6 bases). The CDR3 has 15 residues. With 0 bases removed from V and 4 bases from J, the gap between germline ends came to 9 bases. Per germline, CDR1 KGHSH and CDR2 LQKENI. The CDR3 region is CASSPPTGSTGELFF. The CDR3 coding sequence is TGTGCCAGCTCACCACCGACAGGATCCACCGGGGAGCTGTTTTTT.

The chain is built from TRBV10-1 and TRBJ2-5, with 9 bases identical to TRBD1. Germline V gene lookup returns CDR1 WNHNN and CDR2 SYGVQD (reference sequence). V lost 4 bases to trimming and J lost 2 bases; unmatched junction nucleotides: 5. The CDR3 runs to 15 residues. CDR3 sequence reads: CASSGDRVGQETQYF. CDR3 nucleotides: TGCGCCAGCAGTGGGGACAGGGTCGGGCAAGAGACCCAGTACTTC.

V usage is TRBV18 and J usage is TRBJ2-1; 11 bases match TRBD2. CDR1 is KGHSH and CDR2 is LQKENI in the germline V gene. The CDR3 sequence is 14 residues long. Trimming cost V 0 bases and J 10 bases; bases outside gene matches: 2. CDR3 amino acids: CASSPPGLAAEQFF. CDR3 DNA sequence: TGTGCCAGCTCACCACCGGGACTAGCGGCCGAGCAGTTCTTC.

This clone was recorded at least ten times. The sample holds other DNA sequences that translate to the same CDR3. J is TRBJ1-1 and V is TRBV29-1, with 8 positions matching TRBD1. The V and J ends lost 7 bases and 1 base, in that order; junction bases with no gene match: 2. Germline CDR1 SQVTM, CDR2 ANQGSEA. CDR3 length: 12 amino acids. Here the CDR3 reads CSADRGNTEAFF. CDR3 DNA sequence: TGCAGCGCCGACAGGGGGAACACTGAAGCTTTCTTT.

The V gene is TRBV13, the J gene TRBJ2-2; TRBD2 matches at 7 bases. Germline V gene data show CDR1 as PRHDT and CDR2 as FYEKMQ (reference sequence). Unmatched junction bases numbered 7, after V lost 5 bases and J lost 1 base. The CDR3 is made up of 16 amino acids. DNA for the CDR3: TGTGCCAGCAGCCAACTAGCGCGGGAGAACACCGGGGAGCTGTTTTTT. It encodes CASSQLARENTGELFF.

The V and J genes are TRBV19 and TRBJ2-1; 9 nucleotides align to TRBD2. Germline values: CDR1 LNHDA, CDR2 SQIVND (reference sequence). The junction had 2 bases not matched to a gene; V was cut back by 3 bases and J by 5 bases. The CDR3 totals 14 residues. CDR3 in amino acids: CASSMLAGNNEQFF. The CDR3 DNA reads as TGTGCCAGTAGTATGCTAGCGGGAAACAATGAGCAGTTCTTC.

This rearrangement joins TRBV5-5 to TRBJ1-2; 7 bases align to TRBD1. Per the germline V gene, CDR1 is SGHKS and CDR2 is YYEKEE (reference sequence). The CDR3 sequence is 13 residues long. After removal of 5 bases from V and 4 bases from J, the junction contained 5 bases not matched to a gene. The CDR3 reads CASSLQGGYGYTF. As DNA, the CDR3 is TGTGCCAGCAGTCTCCAGGGGGGCTATGGCTACACCTTC.

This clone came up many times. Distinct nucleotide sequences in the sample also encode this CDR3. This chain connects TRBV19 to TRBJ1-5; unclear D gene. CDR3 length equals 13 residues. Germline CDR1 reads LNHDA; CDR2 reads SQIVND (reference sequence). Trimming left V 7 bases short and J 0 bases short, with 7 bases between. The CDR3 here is CASTPYSNQPQHF. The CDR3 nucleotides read TGTGCCAGTACCCCGTATAGCAATCAGCCCCAGCATTTT. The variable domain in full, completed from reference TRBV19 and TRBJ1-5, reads DGGITQSPKYLFRKEGQNVTLSCEQNLNHDAMYWYRQDPGQGLRLIYYSQIVNDFQKGDIAEGYSVSREKKESFPLTVTSAQKNPTAFYLCASTPYSNQPQHFGDGTRLSIL.